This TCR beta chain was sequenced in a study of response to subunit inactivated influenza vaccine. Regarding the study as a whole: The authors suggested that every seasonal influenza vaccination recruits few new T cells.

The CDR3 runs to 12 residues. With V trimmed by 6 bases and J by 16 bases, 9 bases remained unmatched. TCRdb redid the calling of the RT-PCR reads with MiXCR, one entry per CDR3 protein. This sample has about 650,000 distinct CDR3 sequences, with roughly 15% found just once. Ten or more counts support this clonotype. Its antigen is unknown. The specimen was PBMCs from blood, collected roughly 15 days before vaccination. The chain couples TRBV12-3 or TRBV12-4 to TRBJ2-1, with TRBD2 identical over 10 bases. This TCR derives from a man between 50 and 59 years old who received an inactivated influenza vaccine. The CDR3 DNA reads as TGTGCCAGCAGCCTAGGAGCGGGGGGGTCTTTCTTC. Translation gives CASSLGAGGSFF.